The clone carrying this T cell receptor (beta chain) has a count of ten or more. What it binds is unknown. TCRdb analysed the 5' RACE reads with MiXCR anew, one entry per CDR3 protein. The sample gives more than 65,000 distinct CDR3 sequences, around 12% of which show up once; around 1.3% is in the top ten. V was pared by 0 bases and J by 7 bases, with 10 bases between. There are 14 residues in the CDR3. Germline V gene data show CDR1 as GTSNPN and CDR2 as SVGIG (reference sequence). This sample is drawn from a study of early T cells in non-severe SARS-CoV-2 infection. Study-level background: From unsorted whole blood, bulk RNA was sequenced, and the chains remained unpaired. Study-wide results and limits: The study's VDJdb matching favored anti-spike CD8 responses and missed private and CD4 specificities.

The receptor was isolated from an adult who was a healthcare worker with PCR-confirmed SARS-CoV-2 infection or an uninfected control (not recorded which). The sequenced sample consisted of whole blood. V is TRBV30 and J is TRBJ1-6; D not resolved. The CDR3 spells CAWSVLGLNSPLHF. CDR3 nucleotide sequence: TGTGCCTGGAGTGTACTAGGGTTAAATTCACCCCTCCACTTT.